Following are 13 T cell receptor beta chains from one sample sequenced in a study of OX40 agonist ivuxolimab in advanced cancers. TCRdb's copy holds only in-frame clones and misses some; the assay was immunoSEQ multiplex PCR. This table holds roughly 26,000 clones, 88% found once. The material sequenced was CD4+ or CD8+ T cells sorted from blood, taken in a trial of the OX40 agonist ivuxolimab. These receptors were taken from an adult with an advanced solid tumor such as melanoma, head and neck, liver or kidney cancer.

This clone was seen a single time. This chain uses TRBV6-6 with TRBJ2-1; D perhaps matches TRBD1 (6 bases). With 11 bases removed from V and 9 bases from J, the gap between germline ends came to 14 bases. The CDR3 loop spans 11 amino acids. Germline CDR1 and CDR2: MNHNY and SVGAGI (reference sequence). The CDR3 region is CAYREGGEQFF. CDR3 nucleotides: TGTGCCTACCGTGAAGGGGGTGAGCAGTTCTTC.

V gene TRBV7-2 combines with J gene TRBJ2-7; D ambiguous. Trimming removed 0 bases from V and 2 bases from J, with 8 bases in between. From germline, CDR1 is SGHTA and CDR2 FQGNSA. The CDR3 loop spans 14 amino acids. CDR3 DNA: TGTGCCAGCAGCTTAGCGGGCGGAACCTACGAGCAGTACTTC. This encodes CASSLAGGTYEQYF.

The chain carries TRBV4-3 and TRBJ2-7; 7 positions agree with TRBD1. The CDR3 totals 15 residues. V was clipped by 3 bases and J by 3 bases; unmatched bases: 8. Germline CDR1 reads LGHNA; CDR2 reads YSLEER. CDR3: CASSQGTEGFYEQYF. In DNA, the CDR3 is TGCGCCAGCAGCCAGGGGACAGAGGGGTTCTACGAGCAGTACTTC.

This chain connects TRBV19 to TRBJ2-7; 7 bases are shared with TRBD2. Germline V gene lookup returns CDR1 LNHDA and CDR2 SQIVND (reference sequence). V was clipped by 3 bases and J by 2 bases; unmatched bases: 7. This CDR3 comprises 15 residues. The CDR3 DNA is TGTGCCAGTAGTATCCTAACGGGAGGTACCTACGAGCAGTACTTC. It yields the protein CASSILTGGTYEQYF.

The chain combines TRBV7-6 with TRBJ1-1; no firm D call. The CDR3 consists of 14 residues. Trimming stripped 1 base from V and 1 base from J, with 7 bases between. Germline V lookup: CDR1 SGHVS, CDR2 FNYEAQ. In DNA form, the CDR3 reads TGTGCCAGCAGCTTAGGTGGTGAGAACACTGAAGCTTTCTTT. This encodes CASSLGGENTEAFF.

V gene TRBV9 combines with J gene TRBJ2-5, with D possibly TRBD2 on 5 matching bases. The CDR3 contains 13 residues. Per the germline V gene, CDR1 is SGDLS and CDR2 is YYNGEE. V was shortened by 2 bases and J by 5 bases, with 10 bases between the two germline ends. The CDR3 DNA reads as TGTGCCAGCAGCGTGGTGCCGGGGGAGACCCAGTACTTC. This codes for CASSVVPGETQYF. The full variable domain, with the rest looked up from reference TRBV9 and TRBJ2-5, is DSGVTQTPKHLITATGQRVTLRCSPRSGDLSVYWYQQSLDQGLQFLIQYYNGEERAKGNILERFSAQQFPDLHSELNLSSLELGDSALYFCASSVVPGETQYFGPGTRLLVL.

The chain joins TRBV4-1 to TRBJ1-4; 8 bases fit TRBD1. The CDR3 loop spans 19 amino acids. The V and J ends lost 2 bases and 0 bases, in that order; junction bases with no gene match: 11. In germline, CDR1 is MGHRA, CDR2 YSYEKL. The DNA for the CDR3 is TGCGCCAGCAGCCAATCCACGACAGGGGATTTAACAACTAATGAAAAACTGTTTTTT. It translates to CASSQSTTGDLTTNEKLFF.

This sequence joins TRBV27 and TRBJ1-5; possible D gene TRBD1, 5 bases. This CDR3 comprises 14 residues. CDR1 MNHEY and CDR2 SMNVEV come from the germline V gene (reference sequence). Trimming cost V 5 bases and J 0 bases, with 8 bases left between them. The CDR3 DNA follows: TGTGCCAGCAGTCCGGGGCTTAGCAATCAGCCCCAGCATTTT. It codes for CASSPGLSNQPQHF.

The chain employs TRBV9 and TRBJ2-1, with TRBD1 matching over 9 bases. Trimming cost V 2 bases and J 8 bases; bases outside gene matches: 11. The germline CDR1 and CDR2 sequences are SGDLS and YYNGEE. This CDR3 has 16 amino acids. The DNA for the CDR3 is TGTGCCAGCAGCGTGGGAGACAGGGGGTTTGGGGATGAGCAGTTCTTC. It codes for CASSVGDRGFGDEQFF.

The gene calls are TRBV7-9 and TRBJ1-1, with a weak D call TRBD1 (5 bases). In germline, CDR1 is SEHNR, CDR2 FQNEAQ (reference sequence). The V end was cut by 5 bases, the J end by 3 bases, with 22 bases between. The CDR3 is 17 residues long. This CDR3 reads CASSRGLRDSIYTEAFF. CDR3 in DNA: TGTGCCAGCAGCCGAGGCCTCCGGGACTCTATTTACACTGAAGCTTTCTTT.

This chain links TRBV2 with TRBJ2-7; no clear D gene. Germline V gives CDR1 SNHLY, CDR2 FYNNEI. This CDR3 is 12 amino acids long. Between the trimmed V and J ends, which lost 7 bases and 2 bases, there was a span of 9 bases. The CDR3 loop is CASTADPYEQYF. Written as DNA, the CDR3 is TGTGCCAGCACCGCGGACCCCTACGAGCAGTACTTC. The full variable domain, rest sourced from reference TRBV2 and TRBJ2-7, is EPEVTQTPSHQVTQMGQEVILRCVPISNHLYFYWYRQILGQKVEFLVSFYNNEISEKSEIFDDQFSVERPDGSNFTLKIRSTKLEDSAMYFCASTADPYEQYFGPGTRLTVT.

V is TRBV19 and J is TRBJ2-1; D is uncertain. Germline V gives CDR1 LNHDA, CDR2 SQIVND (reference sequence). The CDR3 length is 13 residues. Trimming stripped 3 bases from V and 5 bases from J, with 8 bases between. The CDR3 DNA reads TGTGCCAGTAGTATGTTTACGAACAATGAGCAGTTCTTC. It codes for CASSMFTNNEQFF. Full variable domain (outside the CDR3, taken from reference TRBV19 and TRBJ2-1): DGGITQSPKYLFRKEGQNVTLSCEQNLNHDAMYWYRQDPGQGLRLIYYSQIVNDFQKGDIAEGYSVSREKKESFPLTVTSAQKNPTAFYLCASSMFTNNEQFFGPGTRLTVL.

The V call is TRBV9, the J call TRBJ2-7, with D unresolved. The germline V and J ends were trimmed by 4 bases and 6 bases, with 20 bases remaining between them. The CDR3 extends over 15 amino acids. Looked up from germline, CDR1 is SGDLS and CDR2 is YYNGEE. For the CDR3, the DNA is TGTGCCAGCAGCCCATTGTGGGGTGCTCCTGGCGAGCAGTACTTC. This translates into CASSPLWGAPGEQYF. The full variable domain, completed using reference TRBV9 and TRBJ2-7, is DSGVTQTPKHLITATGQRVTLRCSPRSGDLSVYWYQQSLDQGLQFLIQYYNGEERAKGNILERFSAQQFPDLHSELNLSSLELGDSALYFCASSPLWGAPGEQYFGPGTRLTVT.